These T cell receptor beta chains were read from a single sample in a study of beta chain features in type 1 diabetes. Only in-frame clones appear in the TCRdb table, and some are missing; sequencing was by immunoSEQ multiplex PCR. In the table there are hundreds of thousands of clones, about 32% of which are singletons. Sequencing used naive CD4+ T cells from blood. The origin of the receptors is a man between 18 and 35 years old in good health. The conserved cysteine and the conserved F or W are not part of the CDR3 here. Each record gives: CDR3 length, V gene, J gene, CDR3 protein.

14	TRBV7-9	TRBJ2-4	ASSPALGGLRNIQY
14	TRBV7-2	TRBJ2-7	ASSLVGAGGAYEQY
9	TRBV20-1	TRBJ2-7	SALKSYEQY
11	TRBV30	TRBJ2-3	AWTSTGVDTQY
14	TRBV18	TRBJ2-7	ASSPQRHSSGGEQY
14	TRBV4-3	TRBJ2-1	ASSQGLAGPGDEQF
13	TRBV7-2	TRBJ2-7	ASSATGTFSYEQY
12	TRBV7-9	TRBJ1-2	ASSLQQDSYGYT
11	TRBV9	TRBJ2-1	ASSVEDPNEQF
13	TRBV2	TRBJ2-3	ASSVGTHSTDTQY
11	TRBV30	TRBJ1-4	AHSGGANEKLF
12	TRBV6-1	TRBJ1-1	ASSEFWVNTEAF
10	TRBV10-3	TRBJ2-7	AIRPSGYEQY
12	TRBV29-1	TRBJ2-1	SVFAGGSYNEQF
12	TRBV25-1	TRBJ1-1	ASSLTGDGTEAF
12	TRBV4-1	TRBJ2-7	ASSRYWSSYEQY
11	TRBV7-2	TRBJ2-4	ASSLVSGNIQY
13	TRBV5-1	TRBJ2-1	ASSSGLAGGNEQF
9	TRBV29-1	TRBJ2-1	SVGLYDEQF
11	TRBV6-5	TRBJ2-1	AVLGAAQHEQF
12	TRBV14	TRBJ2-4	ASSQGAGLHIQY
13	TRBV5-1	TRBJ2-1	ASSLVGGREGEQF
13	TRBV29-1	TRBJ2-1	SVGSSASSYNEQF
13	TRBV30	TRBJ2-7	AWSVLQGEISEQY
13	TRBV4-1	TRBJ1-5	ASSQDDREGQPQH
15	TRBV5-1	TRBJ1-5	ASSLTSGQGTDQPQH
11	TRBV7-3	TRBJ2-7	ASSLRDSHEQY
10	TRBV10-3	TRBJ2-6	QGASGANVLT
13	TRBV7-9	TRBJ2-7	ASSTLTGFIYEQY
12	TRBV19	TRBJ2-1	ASKRWGSEDEQF
8	TRBV29-1	TRBJ1-1	SGRNTEAF
11	TRBV10-3	TRBJ2-1	AIKGGGADEQF
13	TRBV5-1	TRBJ2-1	ASSPLAGGGNEQF
12	TRBV4-3	TRBJ1-2	ASSQDPATYGYT
10	TRBV2	TRBJ2-7	ASTSAPREQY
13	TRBV7-2	TRBJ2-7	ASSLISGRAHEQY
9	TRBV30	TRBJ2-7	AWDHSYEQY
14	TRBV4-3	TRBJ2-7	ASSLGLGGLRGEQY
12	TRBV30	TRBJ1-4	AWAPGTANEKLF
12	TRBV30	TRBJ2-5	AWSVLGRGETQY